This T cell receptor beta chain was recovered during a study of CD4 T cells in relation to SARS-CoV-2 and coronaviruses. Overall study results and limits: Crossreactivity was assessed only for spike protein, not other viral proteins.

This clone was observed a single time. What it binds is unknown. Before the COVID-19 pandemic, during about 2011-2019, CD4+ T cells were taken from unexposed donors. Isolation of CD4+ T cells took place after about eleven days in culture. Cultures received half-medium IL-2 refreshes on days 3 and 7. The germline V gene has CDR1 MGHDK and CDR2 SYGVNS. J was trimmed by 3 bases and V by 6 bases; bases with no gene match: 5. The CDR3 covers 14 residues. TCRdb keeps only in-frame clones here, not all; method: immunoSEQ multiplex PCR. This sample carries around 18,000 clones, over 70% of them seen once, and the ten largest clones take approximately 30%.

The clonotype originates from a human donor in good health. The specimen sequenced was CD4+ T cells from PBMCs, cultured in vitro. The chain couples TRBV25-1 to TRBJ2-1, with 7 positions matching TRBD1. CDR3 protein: CASSRQGSYNEQFF. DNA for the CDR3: TGTGCCAGCAGCCGACAGGGTAGCTACAATGAGCAGTTCTTC. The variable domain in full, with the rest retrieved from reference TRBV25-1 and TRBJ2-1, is EADIYQTPRYLVIGTGKKITLECSQTMGHDKMYWYQQDPGMELHLIHYSYGVNSTEKGDLSSESTVSRIRTEHFPLTLESARPSHTSQYLCASSRQGSYNEQFFGPGTRLTVL.